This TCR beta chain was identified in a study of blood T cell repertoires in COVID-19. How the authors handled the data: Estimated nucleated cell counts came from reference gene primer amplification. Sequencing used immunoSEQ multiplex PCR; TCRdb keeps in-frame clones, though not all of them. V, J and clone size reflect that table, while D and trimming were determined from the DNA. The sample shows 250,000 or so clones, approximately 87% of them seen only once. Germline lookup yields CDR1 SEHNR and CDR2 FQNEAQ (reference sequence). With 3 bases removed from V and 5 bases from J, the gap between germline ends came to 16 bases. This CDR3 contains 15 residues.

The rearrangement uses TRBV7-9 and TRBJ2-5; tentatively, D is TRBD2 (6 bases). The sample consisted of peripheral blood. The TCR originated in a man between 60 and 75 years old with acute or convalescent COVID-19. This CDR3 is CASSFRGSPRETQYF. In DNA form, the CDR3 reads TGTGCCAGCAGCTTCCGGGGGTCTCCCCGGGAGACCCAGTACTTC.